This T cell receptor (beta chain) was recovered during a study of cytotoxic CD8 clonotypes in ibrutinib-treated CLL. CDR1 is LGHNA and CDR2 is YSLEER in the germline V gene. V trimming: 4 bases; J trimming: 3 bases; junction bases outside the gene matches: 3. CDR3 length: 14 residues. Only in-frame clones appear in the TCRdb table, and some are missing; sequencing was by immunoSEQ multiplex PCR. The sample holds some 200,000 clones, over 60% seen once. This sample comprised PBMCs, obtained after 24 months of ibrutinib treatment. The clonotype comes from a human donor with chronic lymphocytic leukemia. The chain carries TRBV4-3 and TRBJ2-7; 10 bases are shared with TRBD2. Here the CDR3 reads CASSRLAGDYEQYF. The CDR3 DNA reads TGCGCCAGCAGCCGGCTAGCGGGGGACTACGAGCAGTACTTC.